Below are 30 T cell receptor beta chains sequenced from a single sample in a study of blood T cell repertoires in COVID-19. Here immunoSEQ multiplex PCR was the method, and the copy in TCRdb shows in-frame clones only, minus some. The table records about 220,000 clones, 75% to 90% of them present only once. Sequencing was performed on peripheral blood. The receptors stem from a human donor in a cohort sampled during active COVID-19.

This chain joins TRBV2 and TRBJ2-2; 11 bases fit TRBD2. CDR3 size: 14 residues. Germline lookup yields CDR1 SNHLY and CDR2 FYNNEI. J was trimmed by 5 bases and V by 8 bases; bases with no gene match: 4. The CDR3 is CASCRTSGTGELFF. CDR3 in DNA: TGTGCCAGCTGCAGGACTAGCGGGACCGGGGAGCTGTTTTTT.

Here the CDR3 DNA reads TGCAGTGCTAGTGATGACAGGCGTTACGAGCAGTACTTC. It yields the protein CSASDDRRYEQYF. The gene calls are TRBV20-1 and TRBJ2-7; TRBD1 is a possible D gene (6 bases). The V end was cut by 3 bases, the J end by 4 bases, with 13 bases between. CDR3 length: 13 residues. CDR1 is DFQATT, CDR2 SNEGSKA, per germline (reference sequence).

This clone was observed a single time. The chain links TRBV21-1 to TRBJ2-4; the D call of TRBD1 is as the table states it, not checked on the DNA. TRBV21-1 is labeled a pseudogene. The CDR3 is made up of 16 amino acids. The CDR3 DNA reads as TGTGCCAGCAGCAATAGGGGTCCGTGGACCAAAAACATTCAGTACTTC. It specifies CASSNRGPWTKNIQYF.

This clone has more than one count but fewer than ten. The genes are TRBV28 and TRBJ2-1; 9 bases agree with TRBD1. V gave up 5 bases and J gave up 10 bases; unmatched junction bases: 15. CDR3 length: 16 amino acids. CDR1 and CDR2 from the germline V gene are MDHEN and SYDVKM. In DNA form, the CDR3 reads TGTGCCAGCAGTCGCCCGGGACAGGGAATCCCAAGGGAGCAGTTCTTC. Amino acids: CASSRPGQGIPREQFF.

The V gene is TRBV18, the J gene TRBJ1-2, with 7 bases fitting TRBD1. From germline, CDR1 is KGHSH and CDR2 LQKENI. CDR3 length: 13 residues. V shed 5 bases and J 4 bases; nucleotides not matched to a gene: 4. CDR3 nucleotide sequence: TGTGCCAGCTCAGCGGGACAGTCCTATGGCTACACCTTC. Amino acid sequence: CASSAGQSYGYTF.

V is TRBV5-6 and J is TRBJ1-2; no clear D gene. Germline lookup yields CDR1 SGHDT and CDR2 YYEEEE. The CDR3 spans 15 residues. V lost 7 bases to trimming and J lost 8 bases, with 24 bases between them. The CDR3 region has the DNA TGTGCCAGCGTACTTCTCGCCAGGCCCGCAGCCGGCTACACCTTC. Protein: CASVLLARPAAGYTF.

The chain couples TRBV5-6 to TRBJ2-3, with TRBD2 matching 10 bases. The V segment lost 2 bases and the J segment 4 bases; nucleotides outside the gene matches: 1. This CDR3 spans 14 amino acids. CDR1 is SGHDT, CDR2 YYEEEE, per germline. This chain's CDR3 is CASSFSGGPDTQYF. The CDR3, as DNA: TGTGCCAGCAGCTTTAGCGGGGGGCCAGATACGCAGTATTTT.

The table lists this clone with a count of one. The rearrangement links TRBV4-3 to TRBJ2-3; perhaps TRBD1 as D (6 bases). V shed 4 bases and J shed 1 base, with 9 bases lying between them. Germline CDR1 is LGHNA and CDR2 is YSLEER. This CDR3 comprises 14 residues. CDR3 bases: TGCGCCAGCAGCCCGGGACACCGCACAGATACGCAGTATTTT. Translation gives CASSPGHRTDTQYF.

The chain joins TRBV5-1 to TRBJ1-3; D might be TRBD1 (5 bases). Trimming removed 0 bases from V and 3 bases from J, with 13 bases in between. Germline-derived CDR1 and CDR2 are SGHRS and YFSETQ. This CDR3 comprises 16 residues. Here the CDR3 DNA reads TGCGCCAGCAGCTTGGAGGTGGGCAGGGATGGAAACACCATATATTTT. It codes for CASSLEVGRDGNTIYF. The variable domain in full, completed from reference TRBV5-1 and TRBJ1-3, reads KAGVTQTPRYLIKTRGQQVTLSCSPISGHRSVSWYQQTPGQGLQFLFEYFSETQRNKGNFPGRFSGRQFSNSRSEMNVSTLELGDSALYLCASSLEVGRDGNTIYFGEGSWLTVV.

The genes are TRBV6-5 and TRBJ1-2; 7 bases map to TRBD1. With 8 bases clipped from V and 6 bases from J, the junction kept 12 bases outside the gene matches. This CDR3 is 14 amino acids long. From germline, CDR1 is MNHEY and CDR2 SVGAGI. The CDR3 region is CASLRSRGANGYTF. DNA of the CDR3: TGTGCCAGCCTAAGATCCAGGGGGGCCAATGGCTACACCTTC.

This chain links TRBV7-2 with TRBJ1-5; possible D gene TRBD1, 5 bases. The V gene lost 2 bases and the J gene lost 3 bases, with 8 bases spanning the gap. The V gene's germline CDR1 is SGHTA and CDR2 FQGNSA. The CDR3 runs to 14 residues. The CDR3: CASSLQGVNQPQHF. The CDR3, as DNA: TGTGCCAGCAGCTTACAGGGCGTCAATCAGCCCCAGCATTTT.

This chain connects TRBV19 to TRBJ2-3, with D hard to call. V lost 6 bases, J lost 0 bases, and 13 bases lay in between. Looked up from germline, CDR1 is LNHDA and CDR2 is SQIVND (reference sequence). The CDR3 length is 15 residues. The CDR3 bases are TGTGCCAGTAGCATCGTGCGGATTAGCACAGATACGCAGTATTTT. Translated: CASSIVRISTDTQYF.

The chain couples TRBV6-5 to TRBJ1-1; 9 bases are shared with TRBD1. This CDR3 comprises 13 residues. CDR1 is MNHEY and CDR2 is SVGAGI in the germline V gene. V dropped 6 bases and J dropped 10; count of bases not matched to a gene: 9. The CDR3 DNA follows: TGTGCCAGCAGCGGAACCCGACAGGGGGGAGCTTTCTTT. Its translation: CASSGTRQGGAFF.

J is TRBJ2-2 and V is TRBV2, with a tentative D call TRBD2 (5 bases). The CDR3 is 13 residues long. Germline V gene sequence: CDR1 SNHLY, CDR2 FYNNEI. V was shortened by 7 bases and J by 7 bases, with 13 bases between the two germline ends. The CDR3 is CASIPTRDGELFF. In DNA, the CDR3 is TGTGCCAGCATTCCAACTCGGGACGGGGAGCTGTTTTTT.

This chain joins TRBV29-1 and TRBJ2-5, with D unresolved. V gave up 6 bases and J gave up 1 base, with 18 bases separating them. The CDR3 length is 15 residues. Germline CDR1 SQVTM, CDR2 ANQGSEA. The CDR3 sequence: CSVFGGVASQETQYF. For the CDR3, the DNA is TGCAGCGTCTTCGGCGGAGTGGCTAGCCAAGAGACCCAGTACTTC.

As regards this clone: Other nucleotide sequences in the sample specify the same CDR3. This chain joins TRBV9 and TRBJ2-5; the D gene is possibly TRBD1 (5 bases). This CDR3 comprises 14 residues. V shed 0 bases and J shed 2 bases, with 8 bases lying between them. Germline values: CDR1 SGDLS, CDR2 YYNGEE. CDR3 nucleotides: TGTGCCAGCAGCGTAGAGGGGCTGCAAGAGACCCAGTACTTC. Encoded protein: CASSVEGLQETQYF. The full variable domain, with the rest looked up from reference TRBV9 and TRBJ2-5, is DSGVTQTPKHLITATGQRVTLRCSPRSGDLSVYWYQQSLDQGLQFLIQYYNGEERAKGNILERFSAQQFPDLHSELNLSSLELGDSALYFCASSVEGLQETQYFGPGTRLLVL.

The J gene is TRBJ2-7, the V gene TRBV28; 7 bases agree with TRBD2. The CDR3 consists of 17 residues. Germline V gene sequence: CDR1 MDHEN, CDR2 SYDVKM. V lost 5 bases and J lost 3; bases outside the gene matches: 16. The CDR3, as DNA: TGTGCCAGCAGTACCCCTATCGGACTAGTCCTTTACTACGAGCAGTACTTC. It encodes CASSTPIGLVLYYEQYF.

The chain recombines TRBV5-1 with TRBJ1-6, with D unclear. This CDR3 spans 18 amino acids. V lost 4 bases and J lost 0, with 17 bases in between. Germline V gives CDR1 SGHRS, CDR2 YFSETQ. CDR3: CASSKTGSPSSYNSPLHF. The CDR3 bases are TGCGCCAGCAGCAAAACGGGATCCCCGAGCTCCTATAATTCACCCCTCCACTTT.

The CDR3 reads CASSLRWTADGNTIYF. In nucleotides, the CDR3 is TGTGCCAGCTCGCTCCGTTGGACAGCGGATGGAAACACCATATATTTT. The chain carries TRBV18 and TRBJ1-3; tentative D call: TRBD1 (6 bases). Trimming left V 6 bases short and J 3 bases short, with 18 bases between. Germline CDR1 is KGHSH and CDR2 is LQKENI. The CDR3 contains 16 residues. Drawing the rest from reference TRBV18 and TRBJ1-3, the complete variable domain is NAGVMQNPRHLVRRRGQEARLRCSPMKGHSHVYWYRQLPEEGLKFMVYLQKENIIDESGMPKERFSAEFPKEGPSILRIQQVVRGDSAAYFCASSLRWTADGNTIYFGEGSWLTVV.

The rearrangement joins TRBV5-8 to TRBJ1-3, with 9 bases that match TRBD1. The CDR3 is 16 amino acids. Trimming removed 4 bases from V and 0 bases from J; junction bases left unmatched: 5. Germline CDR1 is SGHTS and CDR2 is YDEGEE. CDR3 DNA sequence: TGTGCCAGCAGCGCGGGACAGGGCATCTCTGGAAACACCATATATTTT. This encodes CASSAGQGISGNTIYF.

The chain links TRBV29-1 to TRBJ2-3, with 12 bases identical to TRBD2. The CDR3 extends over 16 amino acids. V was pared by 4 bases and J by 0 bases, with 5 bases of the junction left unmatched. Per the germline V gene, CDR1 is SQVTM and CDR2 is ANQGSEA. The CDR3 nucleotides read TGCAGCGTTGGCCGACTAGCGGGAGTAAGCACAGATACGCAGTATTTT. Its protein product is CSVGRLAGVSTDTQYF.

The chain carries TRBV2 and TRBJ1-1; maybe TRBD1 (5 bases). CDR1 is SNHLY, CDR2 FYNNEI, per germline. This CDR3 is 13 amino acids long. V dropped 4 bases and J dropped 3 bases, with 9 bases sitting between them. The DNA for the CDR3 is TGTGCCAGCAGTGTACAAGGGGACACTGAAGCTTTCTTT. Its protein product is CASSVQGDTEAFF.

This chain joins TRBV19 and TRBJ2-7, with a weak D call TRBD2 (6 bases). Trimming pared 8 bases from V and 4 bases from J, leaving 21 bases between. CDR3 length equals 15 residues. The germline V gene has CDR1 LNHDA and CDR2 SQIVND (reference sequence). The CDR3 here is CASGLFGSKIYEQYF. The CDR3 nucleotides are TGTGCCAGTGGGCTTTTCGGGAGTAAAATATACGAGCAGTACTTC.

The chain is built from TRBV11-3 and TRBJ2-7; TRBD2 is a possible D gene (6 bases). Germline lookup yields CDR1 SGHNT and CDR2 YENEEA. V lost 2 bases and J 6 bases, leaving 11 bases between the germline ends. The CDR3 loop spans 13 amino acids. The CDR3: CASSLLSGGEQYF. CDR3 DNA: TGTGCCAGCAGCTTATTGTCCGGGGGCGAGCAGTACTTC.

The J gene is TRBJ2-7, the V gene TRBV19; D call uncertain. V was cut by 1 base and J by 4 bases, with 5 bases left in between. This CDR3 region has 12 residues. Germline V lookup: CDR1 LNHDA, CDR2 SQIVND (reference sequence). The CDR3 DNA reads TGTGCCAGTAGTATAGGCAGTTACGAGCAGTACTTC. This encodes CASSIGSYEQYF.

The J gene is TRBJ2-2, the V gene TRBV2; 12 positions match TRBD2. V was pared by 5 bases and J by 6 bases, with 4 bases of the junction left unmatched. The CDR3 extends over 15 amino acids. CDR1 is SNHLY, CDR2 FYNNEI, per germline. The CDR3 spells CASSLAGGDSGELFF. The CDR3, as DNA: TGTGCCAGCAGTCTAGCGGGAGGGGACTCCGGGGAGCTGTTTTTT. The full variable domain, rest sourced from reference TRBV2 and TRBJ2-2, is EPEVTQTPSHQVTQMGQEVILRCVPISNHLYFYWYRQILGQKVEFLVSFYNNEISEKSEIFDDQFSVERPDGSNFTLKIRSTKLEDSAMYFCASSLAGGDSGELFFGEGSRLTVL.

CDR3 DNA: TGTGCCAGCAGCGTTACTGGCAGCGACATTCAGTACTTC. This codes for CASSVTGSDIQYF. This chain connects TRBV9 to TRBJ2-4; D gene ambiguous. This CDR3 spans 13 amino acids. Trimming removed 2 bases at V and 8 bases at J, with 11 bases between. Germline CDR1 reads SGDLS; CDR2 reads YYNGEE. The variable domain in full, completed from reference TRBV9 and TRBJ2-4, reads DSGVTQTPKHLITATGQRVTLRCSPRSGDLSVYWYQQSLDQGLQFLIQYYNGEERAKGNILERFSAQQFPDLHSELNLSSLELGDSALYFCASSVTGSDIQYFGAGTRLSVL.

The rearrangement uses TRBV5-1 and TRBJ2-6; 11 bases agree with TRBD1. The V segment lost 0 bases and the J segment 0 bases; nucleotides outside the gene matches: 2. This CDR3 contains 18 residues. Germline lookup yields CDR1 SGHRS and CDR2 YFSETQ. The CDR3 sequence is CASSLAGTGGSGANVLTF. CDR3 nucleotide sequence: TGCGCCAGCAGCTTGGCCGGGACAGGGGGCTCTGGGGCCAACGTCCTGACTTTC.

In nucleotides, the CDR3 is TGTGCCACCAGTGACGCGTACGAGCAGTACTTC. This translates into CATSDAYEQYF. The chain has TRBV24-1 and TRBJ2-7; no firm D call. The CDR3 totals 11 residues. The germline CDR1 and CDR2 sequences are KGHDR and SFDVKD. Trimming took off 4 bases at V and 4 bases at J, with 4 bases between the two ends.

The V and J genes are TRBV18 and TRBJ2-3; 8 nucleotides line up with TRBD2. With V trimmed by 2 bases and J by 0 bases, 4 bases remained unmatched. CDR1 is KGHSH and CDR2 is LQKENI in the germline V gene. The CDR3 contains 16 residues. The CDR3 nucleotides are TGTGCCAGCTCACCAGCTAGCGGGCCTAGCACAGATACGCAGTATTTT. Translating it yields CASSPASGPSTDTQYF.